This T cell receptor beta chain was retrieved from a study of T cell responses to AZD1222 COVID-19 vaccine. This clone has only one observation. The target antigen is unknown. Study results and limitations: Unmutated regions of variants are reportedly targeted by nearly half of spike-specific TCRs.

The trim removed 6 bases at V and 4 bases at J, leaving 6 bases unmatched. This CDR3 has 15 residues. Germline CDR1 is MNHEY and CDR2 is SVGAGI. The protocol was immunoSEQ multiplex PCR, while the TCRdb copy is restricted to in-frame clones and leaves out a portion. The sample lists approximately 100,000 clones, approximately 88% occurring once. This clonotype was sampled from an adult in good health. This chain uses TRBV6-5 with TRBJ1-6; 7 bases align to TRBD1. The specimen was peripheral blood, collected on day 0 of AZD1222 vaccination. The DNA for the CDR3 is TGTGCCAGCAGGAGACAGGGAAATTATAATTCACCCCTCCACTTT. As protein: CASRRQGNYNSPLHF.